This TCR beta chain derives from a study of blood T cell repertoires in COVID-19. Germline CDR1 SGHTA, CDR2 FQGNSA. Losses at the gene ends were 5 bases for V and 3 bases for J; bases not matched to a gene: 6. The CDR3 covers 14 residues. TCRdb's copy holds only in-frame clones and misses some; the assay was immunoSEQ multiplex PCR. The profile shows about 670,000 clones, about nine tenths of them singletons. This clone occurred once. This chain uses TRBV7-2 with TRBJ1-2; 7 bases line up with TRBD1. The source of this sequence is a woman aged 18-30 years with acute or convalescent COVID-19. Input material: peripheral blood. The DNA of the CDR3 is TGTGCCAGCAGCCAAGGGGGCCCCTACTATGGCTACACCTTC. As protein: CASSQGGPYYGYTF.